A single sample gave rise to the 23 T cell receptor beta chains below, sequenced in a study of shared clonotypes between healthy human individuals. The method was immunoSEQ multiplex PCR; TCRdb's version includes in-frame clones alone and lacks a portion of them. The sample gives about 2.1 million clones, 93% of which show up once; over 1.5% is in the top ten. Only CD45RO-negative cells positively selected for CCR7 counted as naive CD8 cells, so terminally differentiated effector memory CD45RA+ cells were excluded. Input material: naive CD8+ T cells from PBMCs. The source is a man aged 18 to 30 in good health. Some clones in this sample may be carry-over from other donors' samples.

This clone was counted a single time. The genes are TRBV7-9 and TRBJ2-1; D gene ambiguous. The germline gives CDR1 SEHNR, CDR2 FQNEAQ (reference sequence). The CDR3 runs 11 residues. V dropped 8 bases and J dropped 3 bases, with 5 bases sitting between them. The CDR3 reads CASRVYNEQFF. The DNA for the CDR3 is TGTGCCAGCCGAGTCTACAATGAGCAGTTCTTC.

Regarding this clone: This sample includes further DNA sequences coding for the same CDR3. J is TRBJ1-5 and V is TRBV19; TRBD1 might be the D (6 bases). With 2 bases removed from V and 7 bases from J, the gap between germline ends came to 12 bases. Germline V gene lookup returns CDR1 LNHDA and CDR2 SQIVND (reference sequence). The CDR3 runs to 14 residues. The CDR3 coding sequence is TGTGCCAGTAGTATAAGGGACACCGGACAGCCCCAGCATTTT. Protein sequence: CASSIRDTGQPQHF.

Only one count was recorded for this clone. The J gene is TRBJ2-7, the V gene TRBV5-1; D is ambiguous. The CDR3 extends over 15 amino acids. Germline CDR1 reads SGHRS; CDR2 reads YFSETQ. V was clipped by 2 bases and J by 6 bases, with 18 bases between them. The CDR3 is CASSLSLPSASEQYF. The CDR3 DNA sequence: TGCGCCAGCAGCTTATCCCTACCGTCGGCTTCCGAGCAGTACTTC. Full variable domain (remainder filled in from reference TRBV5-1 and TRBJ2-7): KAGVTQTPRYLIKTRGQQVTLSCSPISGHRSVSWYQQTPGQGLQFLFEYFSETQRNKGNFPGRFSGRQFSNSRSEMNVSTLELGDSALYLCASSLSLPSASEQYFGPGTRLTVT.

The chain joins TRBV10-3 to TRBJ2-7, with D perhaps matching TRBD2 (6 bases). The V gene lost 8 bases and the J gene lost 10 bases, with 15 bases spanning the gap. Germline CDR1 ENHRY, CDR2 SYGVKD. The CDR3 has 11 residues. As DNA, the CDR3 is TGTGCCATCGCCGCGGGGTCCCAACAGTACTTC. Residues: CAIAAGSQQYF.

The chain carries TRBV10-3 and TRBJ1-3; 7 positions agree with TRBD1. V shed 4 bases, J shed 2 bases, and the junction held 5 bases outside the gene matches. Germline V gene lookup returns CDR1 ENHRY and CDR2 SYGVKD. The CDR3 is 15 residues long. CDR3 protein: CAISVETGAGNTIYF. The CDR3 region has the DNA TGTGCCATCAGTGTGGAAACAGGGGCTGGAAACACCATATATTTT.

The chain has TRBV30 and TRBJ1-5, with D perhaps TRBD1 (6 bases). The CDR3 runs 13 residues. Trimming shortened V by 0 bases and J by 9 bases, and 12 bases separated the two germline ends. Germline values: CDR1 GTSNPN, CDR2 SVGIG (reference sequence). CDR3 nucleotide sequence: TGTGCCTGGAGTGTACAGGGATCCCCGCCCCAGCATTTT. Translation: CAWSVQGSPPQHF.

The chain employs TRBV27 and TRBJ1-2; D not certain. The germline V gene encodes CDR1 MNHEY and CDR2 SMNVEV (reference sequence). This CDR3 spans 17 amino acids. The V end lost 3 bases, the J end lost 8 bases, and 25 bases lay between the germline ends. CDR3 sequence (DNA): TGTGCCAGCAGTTTTCTACCACAAGACCCTATCTTTTCCGGCTACACCTTC. Its protein is CASSFLPQDPIFSGYTF.

J is TRBJ2-7 and V is TRBV30, with TRBD2 identical over 9 bases. CDR3 size: 14 residues. Per the germline V gene, CDR1 is GTSNPN and CDR2 is SVGIG (reference sequence). Trimming cost V 5 bases and J 3 bases; bases outside gene matches: 8. The CDR3 reads CAWGWSGGSYEQYF. The CDR3 region has the DNA TGTGCCTGGGGCTGGAGCGGGGGGAGCTACGAGCAGTACTTC.

V is TRBV6-5 and J is TRBJ1-2, with 7 bases identical to TRBD1. The CDR3 contains 15 residues. Germline V gives CDR1 MNHEY, CDR2 SVGAGI. Trimming removed 4 bases from V and 2 bases from J; junction bases left unmatched: 7. The CDR3 sequence is CASSSRQGGNYGYTF. The CDR3 DNA follows: TGTGCCAGCAGTTCCCGACAGGGCGGGAACTATGGCTACACCTTC.

Only a few counts were recorded for this clone. This chain links TRBV30 with TRBJ2-7, with D tentatively TRBD1 (5 bases). The ends were cut back, 1 base at V and 3 bases at J, with 13 bases in the middle. CDR1 and CDR2 from the germline V gene are GTSNPN and SVGIG (reference sequence). This CDR3 spans 14 amino acids. The CDR3 coding sequence is TGTGCCTGGAGTGATCCAGGGAAAATCTACGAGCAGTACTTC. This encodes CAWSDPGKIYEQYF.

Concerning this clone: Other DNA sequences of this sample code for an identical CDR3. The V and J genes are TRBV11-2 and TRBJ2-7; D is unresolved. Germline V gene lookup returns CDR1 SGHAT and CDR2 FQNNGV. The V and J ends lost 2 bases and 5 bases respectively, with 4 bases between them. This CDR3 region has 11 residues. Here the CDR3 reads CASSLNHEQYF. In nucleotides, the CDR3 is TGTGCCAGCAGCTTAAACCACGAGCAGTACTTC.

The rearrangement links TRBV28 to TRBJ1-2, with D perhaps matching TRBD1 (5 bases). The germline V gene has CDR1 MDHEN and CDR2 SYDVKM. Trimming took 6 bases from V and 3 from J, leaving 17 bases between them. This CDR3 spans 15 amino acids. The CDR3 spells CASRIDSHSHYGYTF. The CDR3 DNA follows: TGTGCCAGCAGGATTGACAGCCATTCGCACTATGGCTACACCTTC.

The chain couples TRBV29-1 to TRBJ1-1, with D uncertain. The length of the CDR3 is 13 residues. Germline CDR1 reads SQVTM; CDR2 reads ANQGSEA. V was trimmed by 6 bases and J by 11 bases, leaving 22 bases between them. CDR3 DNA sequence: TGCAGCGTCGGGGTGGAAGGCCTGGGGAATGCTTTCTTT. Its protein is CSVGVEGLGNAFF.

This clone was picked up one time. The chain employs TRBV6-6 and TRBJ2-1, with D maybe TRBD2 (5 bases). Trimming removed 5 bases at V and 9 bases at J, with 17 bases between. CDR1 is MNHNY, CDR2 SVGAGI, per germline (reference sequence). CDR3 size: 14 residues. CDR3 loop: CASSPSFPSSEQFF. The DNA of the CDR3 is TGTGCCAGCAGTCCGTCCTTCCCTAGCAGTGAGCAGTTCTTC.

The genes are TRBV28 and TRBJ2-5, with 9 bases fitting TRBD2. Germline V CDR1 and CDR2: MDHEN, SYDVKM. With V trimmed by 5 bases and J by 5 bases, 15 bases remained unmatched. The CDR3 contains 17 residues. Here the CDR3 reads CASSTPHELAGPETQYF. CDR3 bases: TGTGCCAGCAGTACACCCCATGAGCTAGCGGGACCTGAGACCCAGTACTTC.

The chain carries TRBV5-5 and TRBJ2-1, with D tentatively TRBD2 (6 bases). This CDR3 contains 13 residues. V was cut by 3 bases and J by 4 bases, with 8 bases left in between. CDR1 SGHKS and CDR2 YYEKEE come from the germline V gene (reference sequence). The CDR3 here is CASSWGVYNEQFF. Here the CDR3 DNA reads TGTGCCAGCAGCTGGGGGGTATACAATGAGCAGTTCTTC.

The rearrangement uses TRBV6-9 and TRBJ2-3, with D perhaps matching TRBD1 (6 bases). CDR1 is MNHGY and CDR2 is SVAAGI in the germline V gene. This CDR3 has 17 residues. V gave up 4 bases and J gave up 3 bases, with 20 bases separating them. The CDR3 reads CASSSGFTGCETDTQYF. In DNA, the CDR3 is TGTGCCAGCAGTTCAGGGTTCACAGGGTGTGAGACAGATACGCAGTATTTT.

The V call is TRBV10-3, the J call TRBJ2-1; the D is unclear. The CDR3 covers 14 residues. The germline V gene encodes CDR1 ENHRY and CDR2 SYGVKD. V was shortened by 5 bases and J by 0 bases, with 8 bases between the two germline ends. CDR3 DNA: TGTGCCATCAGTACAAGAGACTCCTACAATGAGCAGTTCTTC. Its protein is CAISTRDSYNEQFF.

This CDR3 reads CASSPRGLKGYNEQFF. CDR3 DNA sequence: TGTGCCAGCAGTCCAAGGGGCCTAAAGGGTTACAATGAGCAGTTCTTC. The rearrangement joins TRBV27 to TRBJ2-1; possible D gene TRBD1, 5 bases. With 5 bases removed from V and 4 bases from J, the gap between germline ends came to 18 bases. CDR1 and CDR2 from the germline V gene are MNHEY and SMNVEV (reference sequence). The CDR3 totals 16 residues.

This rearrangement joins TRBV7-2 to TRBJ2-5, with TRBD2 matching 8 bases. The germline V gene has CDR1 SGHTA and CDR2 FQGNSA. Trimming cost V 1 base and J 2 bases; bases outside gene matches: 3. This CDR3 is 15 amino acids long. The CDR3 loop reads CASSLGLARQETQYF. CDR3 in DNA: TGTGCCAGCAGCTTAGGACTAGCGAGACAAGAGACCCAGTACTTC.

The rearrangement joins TRBV25-1 to TRBJ2-1; no clear D gene. This CDR3 region has 13 residues. The germline V gene encodes CDR1 MGHDK and CDR2 SYGVNS. Trimming took off 5 bases at V and 6 bases at J, with 11 bases between the two ends. Here the CDR3 reads CASSLPQCNEQFF. The DNA for the CDR3 is TGTGCCAGCAGTCTGCCCCAGTGCAATGAGCAGTTCTTC.

V gene TRBV29-1 combines with J gene TRBJ2-6; 7 bases align to TRBD1. Germline V lookup: CDR1 SQVTM, CDR2 ANQGSEA. CDR3 length equals 16 residues. J lost 0 bases, V lost 7 bases, and 9 bases had no gene match. The CDR3 DNA reads TGCAGCGCGCCCGACAGGGACAACTCTGGGGCCAACGTCCTGACTTTC. Translation gives CSAPDRDNSGANVLTF.

The rearrangement links TRBV5-6 to TRBJ2-3; the match to TRBD2 covers 8 bases. Germline loops: CDR1 SGHDT, CDR2 YYEEEE. J lost 3 bases, V lost 4 bases, and 4 bases had no gene match. The CDR3 extends over 14 amino acids. The CDR3 loop reads CASSPGGATDTQYF. CDR3 DNA: TGTGCCAGCAGCCCCGGGGGGGCAACAGATACGCAGTATTTT. Drawing the rest from reference TRBV5-6 and TRBJ2-3, the complete variable domain is DAGVTQSPTHLIKTRGQQVTLRCSPKSGHDTVSWYQQALGQGPQFIFQYYEEEERQRGNFPDRFSGHQFPNYSSELNVNALLLGDSALYLCASSPGGATDTQYFGPGTRLTVL.